This T cell receptor (beta chain) came from a study of blood T cell repertoires in COVID-19. Overall study: Sample material is recorded as cDNA or gDNA derived from T cells, B-cell-depleted T cells, or PBMCs.

Germline CDR1 reads MNHEY; CDR2 reads SVGAGI. V lost 5 bases to trimming and J lost 8 bases, with 15 bases between them. The CDR3 spans 13 residues. Generated by immunoSEQ multiplex PCR, the TCRdb table keeps only in-frame clones and is missing some. The table has approximately 60,000 clones, roughly three quarters seen once; the top ten hold approximately 15%. The chain joins TRBV6-5 to TRBJ1-2, with no clear D. Sample: peripheral blood. This TCR was recovered from a man aged 55 to 70 with COVID-19, enrolled during active disease. The CDR3 bases are TGTGCCAGCAGTAATCCGGGAACCGAAGGCTACACCTTC. Its protein is CASSNPGTEGYTF.